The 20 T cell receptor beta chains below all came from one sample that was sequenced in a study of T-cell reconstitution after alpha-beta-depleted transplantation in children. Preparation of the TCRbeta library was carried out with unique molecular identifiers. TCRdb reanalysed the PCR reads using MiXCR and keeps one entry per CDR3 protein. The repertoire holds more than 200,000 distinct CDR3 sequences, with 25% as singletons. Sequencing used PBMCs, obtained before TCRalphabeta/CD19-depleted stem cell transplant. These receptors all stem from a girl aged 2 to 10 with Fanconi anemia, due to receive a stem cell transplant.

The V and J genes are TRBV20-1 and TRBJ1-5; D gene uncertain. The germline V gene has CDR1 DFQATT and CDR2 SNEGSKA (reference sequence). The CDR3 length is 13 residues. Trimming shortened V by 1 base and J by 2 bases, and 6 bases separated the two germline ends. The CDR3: CSARVGRNQPQHF. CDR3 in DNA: TGCAGTGCTAGAGTCGGACGCAATCAGCCCCAGCATTTT.

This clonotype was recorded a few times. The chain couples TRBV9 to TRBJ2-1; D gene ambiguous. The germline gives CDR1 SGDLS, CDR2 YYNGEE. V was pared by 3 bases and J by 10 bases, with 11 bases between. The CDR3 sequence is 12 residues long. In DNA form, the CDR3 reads TGTGCCAGCAGCGATTCTACTCGGGAGCAGTTCTTC. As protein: CASSDSTREQFF.

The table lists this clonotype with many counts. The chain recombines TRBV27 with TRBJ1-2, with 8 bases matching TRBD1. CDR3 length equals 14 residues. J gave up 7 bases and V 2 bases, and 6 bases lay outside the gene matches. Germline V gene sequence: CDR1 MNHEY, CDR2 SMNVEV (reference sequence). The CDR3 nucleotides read TGTGCCAGCAGTTTAATTTCAGGGGGCGGTGGCTACACCTTC. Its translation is CASSLISGGGGYTF.

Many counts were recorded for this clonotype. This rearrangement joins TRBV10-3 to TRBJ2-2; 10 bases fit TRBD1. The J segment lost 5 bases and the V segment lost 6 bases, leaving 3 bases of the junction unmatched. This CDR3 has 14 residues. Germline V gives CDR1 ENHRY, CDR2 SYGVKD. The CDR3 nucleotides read TGTGCCATCAGATCGGGACAGGGGACCGGGGAGCTGTTTTTT. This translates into CAIRSGQGTGELFF.

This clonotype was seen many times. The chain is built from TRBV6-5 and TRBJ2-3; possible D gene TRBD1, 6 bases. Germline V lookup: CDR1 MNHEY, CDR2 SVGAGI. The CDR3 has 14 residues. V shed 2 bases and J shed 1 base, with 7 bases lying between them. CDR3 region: CASSYHRGTDTQYF. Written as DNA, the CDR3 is TGTGCCAGCAGTTACCACAGGGGCACAGATACGCAGTATTTT.

The CDR3 nucleotides read TGCAGCGTTGAACGCGCATCCTACAATGAGCAGTTCTTC. It translates to CSVERASYNEQFF. This chain uses TRBV29-1 with TRBJ2-1; D not resolved. Germline CDR1 reads SQVTM; CDR2 reads ANQGSEA. The length of the CDR3 is 13 residues. Trimming removed 2 bases from V and 1 base from J, with 6 bases in between.

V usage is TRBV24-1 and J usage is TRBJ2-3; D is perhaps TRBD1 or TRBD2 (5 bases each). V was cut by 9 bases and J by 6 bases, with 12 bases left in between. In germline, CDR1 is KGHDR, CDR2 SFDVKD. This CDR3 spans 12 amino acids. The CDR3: CATGTSGDTQYF. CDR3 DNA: TGTGCCACCGGGACCAGCGGTGATACGCAGTATTTT.

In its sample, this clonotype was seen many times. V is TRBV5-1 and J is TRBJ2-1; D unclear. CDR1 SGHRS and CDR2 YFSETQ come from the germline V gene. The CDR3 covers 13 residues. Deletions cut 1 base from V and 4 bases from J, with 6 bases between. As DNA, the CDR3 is TGCGCCAGCAGCTTGATCAATTACAATGAGCAGTTCTTC. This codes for CASSLINYNEQFF.

The CDR3 coding sequence is TGCAGCGTTGAAACCCTACCCTACGAGCAGTACTTC. This codes for CSVETLPYEQYF. V gene TRBV29-1 combines with J gene TRBJ2-7; D not certain. The CDR3 contains 12 residues. Trimming removed 2 bases from V and 2 bases from J, with 7 bases in between. In germline, CDR1 is SQVTM, CDR2 ANQGSEA.

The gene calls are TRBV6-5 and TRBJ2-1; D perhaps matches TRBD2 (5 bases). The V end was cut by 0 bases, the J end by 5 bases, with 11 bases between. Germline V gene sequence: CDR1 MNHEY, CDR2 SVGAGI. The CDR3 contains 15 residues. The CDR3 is CASSYSRVQHNEQFF. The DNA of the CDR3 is TGTGCCAGCAGTTACTCGAGGGTACAACACAATGAGCAGTTCTTC.

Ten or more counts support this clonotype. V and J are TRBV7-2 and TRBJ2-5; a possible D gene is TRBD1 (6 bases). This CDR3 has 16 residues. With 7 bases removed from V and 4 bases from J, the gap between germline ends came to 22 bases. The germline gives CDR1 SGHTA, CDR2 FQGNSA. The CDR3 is CASTSLWGPGGETQYF. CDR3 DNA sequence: TGTGCCAGCACCTCCCTTTGGGGGCCAGGAGGAGAGACCCAGTACTTC.

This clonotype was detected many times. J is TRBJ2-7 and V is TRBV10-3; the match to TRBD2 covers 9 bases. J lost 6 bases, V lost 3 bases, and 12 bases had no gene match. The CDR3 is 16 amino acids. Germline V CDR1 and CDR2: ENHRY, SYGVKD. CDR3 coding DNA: TGTGCCATCAGTGATGGTTCTAGCGGGACACTCGGCGAGCAGTACTTC. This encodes CAISDGSSGTLGEQYF.

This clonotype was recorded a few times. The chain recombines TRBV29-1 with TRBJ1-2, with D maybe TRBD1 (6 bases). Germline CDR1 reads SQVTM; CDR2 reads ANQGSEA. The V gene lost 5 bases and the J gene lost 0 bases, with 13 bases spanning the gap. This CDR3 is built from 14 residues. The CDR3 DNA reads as TGCAGCGTTCCGGGACAACACGCTAACTATGGCTACACCTTC. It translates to CSVPGQHANYGYTF.

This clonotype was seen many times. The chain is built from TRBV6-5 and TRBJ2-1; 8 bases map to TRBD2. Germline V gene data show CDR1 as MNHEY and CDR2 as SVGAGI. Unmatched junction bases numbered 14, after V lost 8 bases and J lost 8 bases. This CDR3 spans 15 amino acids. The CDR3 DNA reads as TGTGCCAGCCAGCAACCCGGGGGGGCCGTGGATGAGCAGTTCTTC. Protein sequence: CASQQPGGAVDEQFF.

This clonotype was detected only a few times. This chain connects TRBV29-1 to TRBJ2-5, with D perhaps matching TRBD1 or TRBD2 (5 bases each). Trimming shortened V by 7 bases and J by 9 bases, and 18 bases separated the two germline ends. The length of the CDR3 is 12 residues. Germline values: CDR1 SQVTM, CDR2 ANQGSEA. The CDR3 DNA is TGCAGCGCTATTGTCGCCAGAGGGGCCCAGTACTTC. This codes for CSAIVARGAQYF.

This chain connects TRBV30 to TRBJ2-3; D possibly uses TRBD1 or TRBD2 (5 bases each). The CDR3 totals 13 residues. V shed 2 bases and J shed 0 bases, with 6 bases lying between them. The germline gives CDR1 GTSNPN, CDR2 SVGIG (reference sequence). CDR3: CAWSWGSTDTQYF. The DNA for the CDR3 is TGTGCCTGGAGTTGGGGGAGCACAGATACGCAGTATTTT.

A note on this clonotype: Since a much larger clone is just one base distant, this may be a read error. Here the CDR3 DNA reads TGTGCCAGCAGCCCGGGACCCACAGATACGCAGTATTTT. Protein: CASSPGPTDTQYF. The J gene is TRBJ2-3, the V gene TRBV27, with D tentatively TRBD1 or TRBD2 (5 bases each). Germline V lookup: CDR1 MNHEY, CDR2 SMNVEV (reference sequence). V lost 6 bases, J lost 2 bases, and 9 bases lay in between. The CDR3 spans 13 residues.

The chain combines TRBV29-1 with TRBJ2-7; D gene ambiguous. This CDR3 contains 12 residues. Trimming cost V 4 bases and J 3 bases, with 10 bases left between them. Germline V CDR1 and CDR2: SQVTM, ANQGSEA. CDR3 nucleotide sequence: TGCAGCGTTGCTGGCAGTTTCTACGAGCAGTACTTC. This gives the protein CSVAGSFYEQYF.

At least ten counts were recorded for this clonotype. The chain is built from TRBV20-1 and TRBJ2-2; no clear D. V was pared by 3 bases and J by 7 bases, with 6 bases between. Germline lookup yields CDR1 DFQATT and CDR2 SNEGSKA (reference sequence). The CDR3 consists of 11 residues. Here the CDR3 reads CSASSDGELFF. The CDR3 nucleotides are TGCAGTGCTAGCTCGGACGGGGAGCTGTTTTTT.

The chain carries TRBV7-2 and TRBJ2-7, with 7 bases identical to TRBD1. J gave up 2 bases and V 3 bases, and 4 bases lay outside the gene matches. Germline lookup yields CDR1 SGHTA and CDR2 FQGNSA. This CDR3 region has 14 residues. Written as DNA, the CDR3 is TGTGCCAGCAGCTTCGGGACAGTAGCCTACGAGCAGTACTTC. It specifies CASSFGTVAYEQYF.